The 4 T cell receptor beta chains reported below all come from one sample, sequenced in a study of cytomegalovirus exposure and HLA in healthy donors. In the PCR, 60 Vbeta and 13 Jbeta primers were used. Clones were read by immunoSEQ multiplex PCR, and TCRdb kept only the in-frame ones, dropping some. The repertoire holds fewer than 250,000 clones, with under 85% as singletons. The sequenced sample consisted of PBMCs. These receptors were collected from a woman aged 50 to 65 in good health and CMV-seropositive.

This clone is a singleton in its sample. The chain has TRBV27 and TRBJ1-6; D ambiguous. The CDR3 loop spans 16 amino acids. The germline V gene has CDR1 MNHEY and CDR2 SMNVEV (reference sequence). V dropped 3 bases and J dropped 1 base, with 10 bases sitting between them. This chain's CDR3 is CASSFRGISYNSPLHF. In DNA, the CDR3 is TGTGCCAGCAGTTTTCGGGGTATTTCCTATAATTCACCCCTCCACTTT.

The V and J genes are TRBV9 and TRBJ2-7, with D possibly matching TRBD2 (6 bases). The CDR3 totals 13 residues. V lost 0 bases and J lost 6, with 10 bases in between. CDR1 and CDR2 (germline): SGDLS, YYNGEE. In DNA form, the CDR3 reads TGTGCCAGCAGCGTAGTTTCGGGGGTCGAGCAGTACTTC. Its protein product is CASSVVSGVEQYF. Together with reference TRBV9 and TRBJ2-7, the CDR3 gives the full variable domain: DSGVTQTPKHLITATGQRVTLRCSPRSGDLSVYWYQQSLDQGLQFLIQYYNGEERAKGNILERFSAQQFPDLHSELNLSSLELGDSALYFCASSVVSGVEQYFGPGTRLTVT.

V usage is TRBV4-1 and J usage is TRBJ1-5, with D possibly TRBD1 on 5 matching bases. Germline lookup yields CDR1 MGHRA and CDR2 YSYEKL. The length of the CDR3 is 16 residues. V shed 2 bases and J shed 5 bases, with 16 bases lying between them. The CDR3 region is CASSQRAQGRHQPQHF. In DNA, the CDR3 is TGCGCCAGCAGCCAAAGAGCGCAGGGTCGCCATCAGCCCCAGCATTTT.

V is TRBV11-2 and J is TRBJ2-2; the D gene is possibly TRBD1 (6 bases). With 4 bases removed from V and 2 bases from J, the gap between germline ends came to 14 bases. The CDR3 runs to 16 residues. Germline V CDR1 and CDR2: SGHAT, FQNNGV. The chain's CDR3 is CASSSHRVINTGELFF. The DNA of the CDR3 is TGTGCCAGCAGCTCCCACAGGGTTATTAACACCGGGGAGCTGTTTTTT.